This entry is about one TCR beta chain. As yet, its antigen is unknown. Treatment meaning: oral pan-JAK inhibitor, 5-10 mg twice daily. The data were obtained in a study of CD8+ T cells in alopecia areata. Study findings and constraints: Normal skin's resident alphabeta T cells are also sequenced in scalp samples. Compared with normal scalp, lesional scalp had higher clonality and more expanded CD8+ clones.

cDNA reverse transcribed from extracted RNA served as the sequencing template. Profiling relied on immunoSEQ multiplex PCR, and the TCRdb table lists in-frame clones only, not all of them. The repertoire holds over 100,000 clones, with roughly 50% as singletons. Sequencing was performed on CD8+ T cells sorted from blood, taken at week 24, from a patient treated with tofacitinib. This receptor was obtained from a human donor with alopecia areata.

The CDR3 region has the DNA TGTGCCAGCAGCTTAGCTCTGAGCACAGATACGCAGTATTTT. Its translation: CASSLALSTDTQYF. The genes are TRBV7-3 and TRBJ2-3; D uncertain. The ends were cut back, 2 bases at V and 0 bases at J, with 6 bases in the middle. This CDR3 has 14 amino acids. CDR1 and CDR2 from the germline V gene are SGHTA and FQGTGA.